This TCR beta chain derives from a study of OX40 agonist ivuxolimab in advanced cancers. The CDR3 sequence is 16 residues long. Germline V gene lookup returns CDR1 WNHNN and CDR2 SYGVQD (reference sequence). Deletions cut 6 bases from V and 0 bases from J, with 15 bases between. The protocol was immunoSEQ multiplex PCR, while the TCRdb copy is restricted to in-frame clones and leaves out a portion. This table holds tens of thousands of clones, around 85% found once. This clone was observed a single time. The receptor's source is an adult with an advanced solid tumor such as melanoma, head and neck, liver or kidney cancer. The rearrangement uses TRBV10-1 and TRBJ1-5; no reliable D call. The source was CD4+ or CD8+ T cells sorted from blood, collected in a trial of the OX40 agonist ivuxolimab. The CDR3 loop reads CASSPRRTYSNQPQHF. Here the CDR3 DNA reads TGCGCCAGCAGCCCACGTAGGACGTATAGCAATCAGCCCCAGCATTTT.